This entry describes one TCR beta chain. This entry is derived from a study of blood T cell dynamics during melanoma immunotherapy. Each sorted CD8+ T cell subset had its entire DNA loaded. The protocol was immunoSEQ multiplex PCR, while the TCRdb copy is restricted to in-frame clones and leaves out a portion. Among fewer than 20,000 clones, roughly 93% were seen once, and the ten largest hold 0.21%. Per germline, CDR1 SGHRS and CDR2 YFSETQ. The V end was cut by 2 bases, the J end by 4 bases, with 9 bases between. The CDR3 extends over 13 amino acids. Time point specified: week 3, after first cycle of checkpoint inhibitor.

The V gene is TRBV5-1, the J gene TRBJ1-1; D remains unclear. The sample here was effector memory CD8+ T cells from blood, taken from a patient treated with checkpoint blockade. The source of this sequence is a human donor with melanoma. The CDR3, as DNA: TGCGCCAGCAGCTTTAGAAAAAGCACTGAAGCTTTCTTT. Its translation: CASSFRKSTEAFF.